These T cell receptor beta chains were read from a single sample in a study of PD-1 blockade in classical Hodgkin lymphoma. Produced via immunoSEQ multiplex PCR; TCRdb's table is partial and in-frame only. Seen here are almost 30,000 clones, 80% to 90% observed once, and the top ten hold 0.5% to 0.65%. The specimen was CD4+ T cells from blood, collected before the fourth cycle of nivolumab. The receptor source for this set is a human donor with classical Hodgkin lymphoma. The conserved cysteine and the conserved F or W are not part of the CDR3 here. The D gene is left open where the match is weak.

CDR3 protein: ASRKVESTNEKLF; V gene: TRBV5-4; D gene: -
CDR3 protein: ASRGGCNQPQH; V gene: TRBV10-1; D gene: -
CDR3 protein: ASSPQGYSYNEQF; V gene: TRBV18; D gene: -
CDR3 protein: ASSSPDRPSYEQY; V gene: TRBV19; D gene: TRBD1
CDR3 protein: AWTGREQETQY; V gene: TRBV30; D gene: -
CDR3 protein: ASSLAGDSGNTIY; V gene: TRBV5-1; D gene: -
CDR3 protein: ASSQTGAVYEQY; V gene: TRBV7-8; D gene: -
CDR3 protein: ASSPGDPVGEQF; V gene: TRBV5-1; D gene: -
CDR3 protein: ASSIPGQAPYGYT; V gene: TRBV28; D gene: TRBD1
CDR3 protein: ASSVGQGTYNEQF; V gene: TRBV7-2; D gene: TRBD1
CDR3 protein: ASSLGGENIYGYT; V gene: TRBV7-9; D gene: -
CDR3 protein: ASSATGGSGNTIY; V gene: TRBV7-2; D gene: TRBD1
CDR3 protein: ASSLARQGLNTEAF; V gene: TRBV7-2; D gene: TRBD1
CDR3 protein: ASSPERGEQY; V gene: TRBV7-8; D gene: -
CDR3 protein: ACSGDRGGGNTIY; V gene: TRBV30; D gene: TRBD1
CDR3 protein: ASRRTSFETQY; V gene: TRBV7-9; D gene: TRBD2
CDR3 protein: ASSQDRGISSYNEQF; V gene: TRBV14; D gene: -
CDR3 protein: ASSLAGLAGVSTYEQY; V gene: TRBV5-5; D gene: TRBD2
CDR3 protein: ASSMIVGASLAKNIQY; V gene: TRBV19; D gene: -
CDR3 protein: ASSLGQAVSYEQY; V gene: TRBV5-1; D gene: -
CDR3 protein: ASSLPGGEQY; V gene: TRBV7-9; D gene: -
CDR3 protein: ASSLRRGRGPPYEQY; V gene: TRBV5-6; D gene: -
CDR3 protein: ASSLVTDSYGYT; V gene: TRBV5-1; D gene: -
CDR3 protein: ASRPANTGELF; V gene: TRBV9; D gene: -
CDR3 protein: ASSLDSALDTQY; V gene: TRBV5-1; D gene: -
CDR3 protein: ASRPGEQETQY; V gene: TRBV5-1; D gene: -
CDR3 protein: AWSVGTSVVDIQY; V gene: TRBV30; D gene: TRBD2
CDR3 protein: ATGPDSTGELF; V gene: TRBV7-9; D gene: -
CDR3 protein: ASSSGQMSYGYT; V gene: TRBV5-1; D gene: -
CDR3 protein: ASSKRAGTCRYGYT; V gene: TRBV21-1; D gene: -
CDR3 protein: ASSYSQNTEAF; V gene: TRBV6-6; D gene: -
CDR3 protein: ASSLGDASTDTQY; V gene: TRBV5-1; D gene: -
CDR3 protein: ASSQDRFYGQKVGTGELF; V gene: TRBV4-1; D gene: -
CDR3 protein: ASSNGLAINGETQY; V gene: TRBV18; D gene: TRBD2
CDR3 protein: ASSEFGVGNEKLF; V gene: TRBV10-2; D gene: -
CDR3 protein: ASSAGQGNSDTQY; V gene: TRBV18; D gene: TRBD1
CDR3 protein: ASSNLHGRADNQPQH; V gene: TRBV28; D gene: -
CDR3 protein: ASSLDGDPWDIQY; V gene: TRBV5-1; D gene: -
CDR3 protein: ASSSQAGLNTDTQY; V gene: TRBV7-3; D gene: -
CDR3 protein: ASSFDRVGEKLF; V gene: TRBV5-1; D gene: -
CDR3 protein: ASSPAGGYGYT; V gene: TRBV27; D gene: TRBD1
CDR3 protein: ASSLAGTASLH; V gene: TRBV5-1; D gene: -
CDR3 protein: ASSFEGYGYT; V gene: TRBV6-5; D gene: -
CDR3 protein: ASSLAASGGAEEQY; V gene: TRBV5-1; D gene: TRBD2
CDR3 protein: ASRVAGGTYEQY; V gene: TRBV5-1; D gene: TRBD2
CDR3 protein: ASSLVQDTEAF; V gene: TRBV7-8; D gene: -
CDR3 protein: ASSLPTGGVSNTGELF; V gene: TRBV5-1; D gene: TRBD1